These T cell receptor beta chains were read from a single sample in a study of cytomegalovirus exposure and HLA in healthy donors. Generated by immunoSEQ multiplex PCR, the TCRdb table keeps only in-frame clones and is missing some. Here the sample spans approximately 100,000 clones, about 74% being singletons. The sample consisted of PBMCs. The receptors come from a woman aged 18-29 years in good health and CMV-seropositive. CDR3s include the opening cysteine and the closing phenylalanine or tryptophan. The D gene is left open where the match is weak. Clone size appears in some rows only: once, few, many, or a class for an expanded clone.

clone size: NA; J gene: TRBJ1-1; D gene: NA; V gene: TRBV12-5; CDR3 protein: CASGWGSYEAFF; CDR3 DNA: TGTGCTAGTGGTTGGGGCTCCTATGAAGCTTTCTTT
clone size: NA; J gene: TRBJ2-7; D gene: NA; V gene: TRBV7-2; CDR3 protein: CASSSGGGEIYEQYF; CDR3 DNA: TGTGCCAGCAGCTCTGGAGGCGGCGAAATTTACGAGCAGTACTTC
clone size: NA; J gene: TRBJ2-7; D gene: TRBD2; V gene: TRBV2; CDR3 protein: CASRPLLAGSYEQYF; CDR3 DNA: TGTGCCAGCAGGCCCCTGTTAGCGGGATCTTACGAGCAGTACTTC
clone size: NA; J gene: TRBJ2-1; D gene: TRBD2; V gene: TRBV6-4; CDR3 protein: CASSGNGTSGYYNEQFF; CDR3 DNA: TGTGCCAGCAGTGGTAATGGGACTAGCGGTTACTACAATGAGCAGTTCTTC
clone size: once; J gene: TRBJ2-7; D gene: NA; V gene: TRBV7-9; CDR3 protein: CASSSGFLEQYF; CDR3 DNA: TGTGCCAGCAGCTCGGGATTTCTCGAGCAGTACTTC
clone size: NA; J gene: TRBJ1-1; D gene: NA; V gene: TRBV5-1; CDR3 protein: CASSLGGGTEAFF; CDR3 DNA: TGCGCCAGCAGCTTGGGGGGCGGCACTGAAGCTTTCTTT
clone size: NA; J gene: TRBJ2-2; D gene: NA; V gene: TRBV28; CDR3 protein: CASRRAPNTGELFF; CDR3 DNA: TGTGCCAGCAGGCGGGCCCCGAACACCGGGGAGCTGTTTTTT
clone size: once; J gene: TRBJ1-2; D gene: NA; V gene: TRBV19; CDR3 protein: CASSIEPGGYTF; CDR3 DNA: TGTGCCAGTAGCATCGAACCGGGAGGCTACACCTTC
clone size: NA; J gene: TRBJ1-4; D gene: TRBD1; V gene: TRBV30; CDR3 protein: CAWSPMGTGEEKLFF; CDR3 DNA: TGTGCCTGGAGTCCGATGGGGACAGGGGAAGAAAAACTGTTTTTT
clone size: NA; J gene: TRBJ2-7; D gene: NA; V gene: TRBV18; CDR3 protein: CASSPAPRGPEQYF; CDR3 DNA: TGTGCCAGCTCACCGGCACCCCGGGGTCCCGAGCAGTACTTC
clone size: NA; J gene: TRBJ1-2; D gene: NA; V gene: TRBV10-3; CDR3 protein: CAISLRGSEGYTF; CDR3 DNA: TGTGCCATCAGCCTCAGAGGTAGTGAGGGCTACACCTTC
clone size: few; J gene: TRBJ2-7; D gene: TRBD1; V gene: TRBV28; CDR3 protein: CASSQGDRGSYEQYF; CDR3 DNA: TGTGCCAGCAGCCAGGGGGACAGGGGGTCCTACGAGCAGTACTTC
clone size: few; J gene: TRBJ2-2; D gene: TRBD2; V gene: TRBV7-3; CDR3 protein: CASSHKLAGGPGELFF; CDR3 DNA: TGTGCCAGCAGCCATAAACTAGCGGGAGGGCCCGGGGAGCTGTTTTTT
clone size: NA; J gene: TRBJ2-3; D gene: TRBD1; V gene: TRBV6-1; CDR3 protein: CASSGTGGADTRYF; CDR3 DNA: TGTGCCAGCAGTGGGACAGGGGGCGCAGATACGCGGTATTTT
clone size: NA; J gene: TRBJ2-1; D gene: NA; V gene: TRBV28; CDR3 protein: CASSYNPRTGGEQFF; CDR3 DNA: TGTGCCAGCAGTTATAATCCACGGACAGGAGGGGAGCAGTTCTTC
clone size: once; J gene: TRBJ2-7; D gene: NA; V gene: TRBV28; CDR3 protein: CASSLSVPVEQYF; CDR3 DNA: TGTGCCAGCAGTCTTAGTGTCCCGGTCGAGCAGTACTTC
clone size: NA; J gene: TRBJ2-3; D gene: TRBD2; V gene: TRBV5-1; CDR3 protein: CASSPSRTSGVTDTQYF; CDR3 DNA: TGCGCCAGCAGCCCCTCCCGGACTAGCGGGGTCACAGATACGCAGTATTTT